This T cell receptor beta chain was documented in a study of blood T cell repertoires in COVID-19. Study details: Acute and convalescent COVID-19 samples came from the United States, Italy and Spain. T cells, B-cell-depleted T cells, or PBMCs provided the cDNA or gDNA that served as material.

Authors' methods: Cell counts per sample came from amplifying reference gene primers. Only in-frame clones appear in the TCRdb table, and some are missing; sequencing was by immunoSEQ multiplex PCR. V and J calls and clone size come straight from that table; D and trimming were deduced from the DNA. The table shows 100,000 to 150,000 clones, with around four fifths occurring only once. The germline V gene has CDR1 SGHNT and CDR2 YYREEE (reference sequence). V was trimmed by 4 bases and J by 7 bases, leaving 8 bases between them. The CDR3 is 12 amino acids. J is TRBJ2-2 and V is TRBV5-4; D call uncertain. Source material: peripheral blood. The TCR comes from a human donor in a cohort sampled during active COVID-19. Written as DNA, the CDR3 is TGTGCCAGCAGCGTCAGTGACGGGGAGCTGTTTTTT. Translating it yields CASSVSDGELFF.